This T cell receptor (beta chain) was sequenced during a study of PD-1 blockade in classical Hodgkin lymphoma (dated by TCRdb to 2018 to 2020). The study in broad terms: Nivolumab dosing was 3 mg/kg intravenously every 2 weeks, continuing until either disease progression or unacceptable toxicity. A peripheral blood immune signature of response to PD-1 blockade in classical Hodgkin lymphoma was defined using TCR beta sequencing and CyTOF.

Overall study results and their limits: Among trial patients, those achieving complete response had baseline diversity similar to that of newly diagnosed patients, while diversity was significantly lower in partial responders and progressors. Baseline TCR diversity was reported as lower in newly diagnosed patients than in healthy donors, and lower still in relapsed/refractory patients. By C4D1, a significant rise was seen in CD4+ TCR diversity but not in CD8+ TCR diversity (p=0.0027 vs p=0.16), and the rise was most apparent among complete responders (p=0.02). Patients starting nivolumab less than 1 year after ASCT had lower diversity and were excluded from later analyses to avoid confounding by immune reconstitution. Only a single clinical trial cohort was studied, and what caused the repertoire differences, possibly disease activity or prior therapy, remained undefined.

CDR1 and CDR2 (SNHLY, FYNNEI) derive from the germline V gene. Cut back by 3 bases and 0 bases, the V and J ends lie 8 bases apart. The CDR3 contains 14 residues, cysteine and phenylalanine counted. Only the CDR3 portion is preserved as DNA: 42 bases, with reading frame beginning at the first base. The Qiagen DNeasy kit was used to extract genomic DNA both from unsorted PBMCs and from the negatively selected CD4+ and CD8+ fractions. Amplification of TCR beta CDR3 regions was done by immunoSEQ multiplex PCR with primers that anneal to V and J segments. A synthetic immune receptor repertoire was used to minimize amplification bias, and remaining bias was computationally removed after sequencing. In the source study's methods: Custom Python scripts were used to quantify repertoire diversity as the Shannon entropy index. Unsorted, CD4+ and CD8+ repertoires were examined separately, except in combined analyses, for which CD4+ and CD8+ sequences were merged in silico. Clonal expansion was defined as a frequency increase of at least 2-fold after treatment compared with C1D1, and clones undetected at baseline were assigned a pseudocount of 0.5. Clones with 0 or 1 copy at C1D1 were classified as singleton clones, and clones with 2 or more copies were classified as non-singleton clones. Clones expanded in unsorted samples were assigned a CD4+, CD8+ or unknown annotation through matching of protein sequences in sorted samples from the same patient. Wilcoxon tests on paired samples were used to test changes in diversity from C1D1 to C4D1. TCRdb's version of the immuneACCESS table is confined to in-frame rearrangements and falls short of the full clone set. An unresolved V gene accounts for under half of the shortfall where checked; the remainder is of unknown origin. V and J calls and clone size are copied from that table; D and trimming were computed from the DNA. For this sample there are about 30,000 clones; around 71% appear just once. The ten largest clones take up roughly 3.5% of the sample.

The intended sense of this specimen's time point label: cycle 2 day 1 (C2D1) of nivolumab. All trial patients had relapsed after autologous stem cell transplantation, with cohorts A, B and C differing in prior brentuximab vedotin exposure. The trial cohort comprised 56 patients with relapsed/refractory classical Hodgkin lymphoma whose best overall responses were complete response, partial response or progressive disease. Single-agent nivolumab was administered to trial patients in the multi-cohort phase II CheckMate 205 trial. An independent review committee assessed best overall response by applying the 2007 International Working Group response criteria. Trial PBMCs were collected immediately before nivolumab initiation (C1D1) and during therapy at cycle 2 day 1 and cycle 4 day 1. Peripheral blood was collected in 8 mL Vacutainer Cell Preparation Tubes, from which PBMCs were isolated by centrifugation and then cryopreserved.

Notes on this clone: The antigen it binds to is not known. The record has no base qualities; no much larger clone is one base away.

Recombination connected TRBV2 to TRBJ1-1; 6 matching bases give a weak D call of TRBD1. The sample here was peripheral blood mononuclear cells (PBMCs), taken before the second cycle of nivolumab. The origin of this receptor is a human donor with classical Hodgkin lymphoma. This receptor carries the CDR3 CASSEGGMNTEAFF. The sequenced DNA: TGTGCCAGCAGTGAGGGGGGCATGAACACTGAAGCTTTCTTT.